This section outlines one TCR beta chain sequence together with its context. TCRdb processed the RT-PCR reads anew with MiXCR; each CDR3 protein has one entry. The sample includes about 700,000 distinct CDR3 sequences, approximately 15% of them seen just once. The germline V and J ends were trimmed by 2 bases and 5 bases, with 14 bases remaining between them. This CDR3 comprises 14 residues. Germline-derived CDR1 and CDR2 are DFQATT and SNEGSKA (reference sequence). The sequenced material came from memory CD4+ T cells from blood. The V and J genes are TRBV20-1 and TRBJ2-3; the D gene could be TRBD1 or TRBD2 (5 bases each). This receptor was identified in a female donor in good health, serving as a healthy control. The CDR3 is CSARSGPSRDTQYF. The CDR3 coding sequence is TGCAGTGCTAGATCGGGACCGTCGAGAGATACGCAGTATTTT.